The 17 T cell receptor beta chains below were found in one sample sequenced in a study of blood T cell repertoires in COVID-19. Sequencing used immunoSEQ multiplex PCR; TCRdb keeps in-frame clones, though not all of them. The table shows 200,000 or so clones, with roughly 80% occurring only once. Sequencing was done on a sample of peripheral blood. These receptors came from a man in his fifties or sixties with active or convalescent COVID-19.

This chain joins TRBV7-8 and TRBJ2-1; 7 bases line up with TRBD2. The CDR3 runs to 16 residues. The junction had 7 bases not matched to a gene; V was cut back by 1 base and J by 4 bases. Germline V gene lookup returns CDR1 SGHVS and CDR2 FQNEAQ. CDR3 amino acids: CASSLVRRELYNEQFF. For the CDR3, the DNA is TGTGCCAGCAGCTTAGTACGGCGGGAGCTTTACAATGAGCAGTTCTTC.

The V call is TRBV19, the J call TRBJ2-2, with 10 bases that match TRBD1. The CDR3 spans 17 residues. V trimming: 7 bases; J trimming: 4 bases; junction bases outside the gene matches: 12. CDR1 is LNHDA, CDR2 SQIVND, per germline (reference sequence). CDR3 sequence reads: CASKTGTGARSTGELFF. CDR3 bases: TGTGCCAGTAAGACTGGGACAGGGGCGAGATCCACCGGGGAGCTGTTTTTT.

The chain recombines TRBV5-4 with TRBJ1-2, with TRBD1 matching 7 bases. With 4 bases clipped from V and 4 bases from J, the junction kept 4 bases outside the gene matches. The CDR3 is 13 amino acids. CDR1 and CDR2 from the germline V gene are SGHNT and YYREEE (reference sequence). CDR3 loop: CASSPDRVYGYTF. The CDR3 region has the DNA TGTGCCAGCAGCCCCGACAGGGTCTATGGCTACACCTTC.

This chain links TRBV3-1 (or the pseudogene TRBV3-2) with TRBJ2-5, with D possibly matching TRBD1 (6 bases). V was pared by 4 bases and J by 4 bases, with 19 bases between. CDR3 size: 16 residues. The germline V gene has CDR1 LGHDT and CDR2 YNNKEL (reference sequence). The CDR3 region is CASSLWGQGKGETQYF. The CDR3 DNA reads TGTGCCAGCAGCCTTTGGGGGCAGGGGAAGGGAGAGACCCAGTACTTC.

This CDR3 reads CASSFTGGRDQPQHF. CDR3 DNA sequence: TGTGCCAGCAGCTTTACAGGGGGCCGGGATCAGCCCCAGCATTTT. The chain links TRBV7-2 to TRBJ1-5; 9 bases are shared with TRBD1. The CDR3 is 15 residues long. V was clipped by 3 bases and J by 5 bases; unmatched bases: 5. The germline gives CDR1 SGHTA, CDR2 FQGNSA.

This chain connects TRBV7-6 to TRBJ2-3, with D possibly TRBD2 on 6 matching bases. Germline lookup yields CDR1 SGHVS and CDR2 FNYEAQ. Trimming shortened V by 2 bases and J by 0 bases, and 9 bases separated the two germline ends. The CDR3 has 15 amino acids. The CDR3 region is CASSLLASSTDTQYF. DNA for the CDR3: TGTGCCAGCAGCTTACTAGCGTCTAGCACAGATACGCAGTATTTT.

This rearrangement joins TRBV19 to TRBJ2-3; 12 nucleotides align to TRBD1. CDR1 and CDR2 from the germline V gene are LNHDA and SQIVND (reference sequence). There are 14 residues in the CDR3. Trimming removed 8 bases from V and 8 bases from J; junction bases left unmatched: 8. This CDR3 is CASRDRGRIGTQYF. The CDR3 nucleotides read TGTGCCAGTCGGGACAGGGGGCGGATTGGTACGCAGTATTTT.

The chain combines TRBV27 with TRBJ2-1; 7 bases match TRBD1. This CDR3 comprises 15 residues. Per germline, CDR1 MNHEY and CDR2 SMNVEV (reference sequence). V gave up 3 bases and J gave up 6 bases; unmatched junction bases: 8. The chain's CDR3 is CASSLAWTGFNEQFF. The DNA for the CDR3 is TGTGCCAGCAGTTTGGCCTGGACAGGCTTCAATGAGCAGTTCTTC.

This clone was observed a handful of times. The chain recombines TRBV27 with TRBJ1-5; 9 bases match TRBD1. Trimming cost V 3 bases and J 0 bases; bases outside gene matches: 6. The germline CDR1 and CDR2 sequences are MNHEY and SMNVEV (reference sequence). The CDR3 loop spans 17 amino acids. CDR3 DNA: TGTGCCAGCAGTTTTGGACAGGGGATGCGTAGCAATCAGCCCCAGCATTTT. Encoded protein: CASSFGQGMRSNQPQHF.

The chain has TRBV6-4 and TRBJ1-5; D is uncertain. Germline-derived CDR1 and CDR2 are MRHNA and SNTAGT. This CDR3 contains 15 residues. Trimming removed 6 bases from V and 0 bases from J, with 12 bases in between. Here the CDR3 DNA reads TGTGCCAGCAGGCTGACATCAAATAGCAATCAGCCCCAGCATTTT. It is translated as CASRLTSNSNQPQHF.

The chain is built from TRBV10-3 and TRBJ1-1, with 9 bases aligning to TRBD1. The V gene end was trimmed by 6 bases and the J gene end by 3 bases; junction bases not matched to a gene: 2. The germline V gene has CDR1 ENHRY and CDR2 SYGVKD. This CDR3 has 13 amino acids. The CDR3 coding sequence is TGTGCCATCAGGGACAGGGGAGACACTGAAGCTTTCTTT. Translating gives CAIRDRGDTEAFF.

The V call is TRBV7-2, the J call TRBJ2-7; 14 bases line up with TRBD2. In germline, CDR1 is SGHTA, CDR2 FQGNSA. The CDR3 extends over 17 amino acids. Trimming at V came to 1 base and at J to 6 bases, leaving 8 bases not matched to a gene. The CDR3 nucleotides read TGTGCCAGCAGCTTAGTCGGGACTAGCGGGGGATACTTCGAGCAGTACTTC. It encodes CASSLVGTSGGYFEQYF.

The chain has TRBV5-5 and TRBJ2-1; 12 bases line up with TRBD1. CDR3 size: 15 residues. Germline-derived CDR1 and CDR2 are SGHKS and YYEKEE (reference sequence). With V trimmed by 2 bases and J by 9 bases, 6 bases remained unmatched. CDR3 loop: CASSFLGTGGFEQFF. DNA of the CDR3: TGTGCCAGCAGCTTCCTCGGGACAGGGGGCTTTGAGCAGTTCTTC.

The CDR3 DNA reads as TGTGCCAGCAGCTTACAGGGGGGTTACGAGCAGTACTTC. Amino acids: CASSLQGGYEQYF. The V call is TRBV5-5, the J call TRBJ2-7; 8 positions match TRBD1. The V and J ends lost 2 bases and 4 bases, in that order; junction bases with no gene match: 2. The CDR3 length is 13 residues. CDR1 and CDR2 (germline): SGHKS, YYEKEE (reference sequence).

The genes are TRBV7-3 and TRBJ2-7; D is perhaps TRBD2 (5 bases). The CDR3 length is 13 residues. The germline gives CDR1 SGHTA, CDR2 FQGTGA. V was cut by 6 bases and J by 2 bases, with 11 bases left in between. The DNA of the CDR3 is TGTGCCAGCAGTTCTTGGCGGGCCTACGAGCAGTACTTC. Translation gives CASSSWRAYEQYF. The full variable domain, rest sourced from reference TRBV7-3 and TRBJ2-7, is GAGVSQTPSNKVTEKGKYVELRCDPISGHTALYWYRQSLGQGPEFLIYFQGTGAADDSGLPNDRFFAVRPEGSVSTLKIQRTERGDSAVYLCASSSWRAYEQYFGPGTRLTVT.

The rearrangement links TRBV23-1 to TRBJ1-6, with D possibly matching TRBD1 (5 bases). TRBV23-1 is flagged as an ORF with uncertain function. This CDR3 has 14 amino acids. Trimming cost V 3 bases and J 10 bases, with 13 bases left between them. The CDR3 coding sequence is TGCGCCAGCAGTCATGGGGGGGAGAGCTCACCCCTCCACTTT. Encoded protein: CASSHGGESSPLHF.

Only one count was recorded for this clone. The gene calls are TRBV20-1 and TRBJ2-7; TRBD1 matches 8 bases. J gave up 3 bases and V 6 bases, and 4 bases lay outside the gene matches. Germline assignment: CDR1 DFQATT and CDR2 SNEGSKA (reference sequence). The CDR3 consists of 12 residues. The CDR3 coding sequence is TGCAGTGCCAGTGACAGGGGCTACGAGCAGTACTTC. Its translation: CSASDRGYEQYF.